This T cell receptor (beta chain) was recovered during a study of T cell repertoires in chronic hepatitis B (dated by TCRdb to about 2019). About this clone itself: It has no known antigen specificity. Per-nucleotide qualities are absent, and no much larger clonotype sits a single base away.

To prepare the library, the immunoSEQ multiplex PCR assay was applied. TCRdb limited this immuneACCESS table to in-frame rearrangements with V and J called. A share of clones is missing; checked studies link under half to unresolved V genes, and the rest is unexplained. This sample holds 450 to 700 clones; 70% to 90% were observed only once. The top ten clones comprise 11% of the sample. V lost 6 bases and J lost 4 bases; the stretch between them is 30 bases long. The CDR3 holds 19 amino acids from the cysteine to the phenylalanine. The read is trimmed to its CDR3 DNA, 57 bases read in frame from base 1. Per the germline V gene, MDHEN is the CDR1 and SYDVKM is the CDR2.

The TCR comes from a human donor with chronic hepatitis B virus infection. The chain is assembled from TRBV28 and TRBJ1-2; TRBD1 could be the D gene, as 6 bases match. Sequencing input: total CD8+ T cells from PBMCs. The nucleotide sequence is TGTGCCAGCAGCCCACCGGGGGGCCGAGCAGGAAGCAGGGCCTATGGCTACACCTTC. Its coded protein is CASSPPGGRAGSRAYGYTF.